This T cell receptor beta chain is from a study of cytomegalovirus exposure and HLA in healthy donors. Method: immunoSEQ multiplex PCR; TCRdb's copy keeps in-frame clones and lacks some. Here the sample spans about 120,000 clones, under 90% being singletons. This sequence was found in a woman under 30 in good health and CMV-seronegative. Sequencing was performed on PBMCs.

CDR3 DNA sequence: TGTGCCAGAGCGGGACTAGCGGGAGATACGCAGTATTTT. Protein sequence: CARAGLAGDTQYF. This chain joins TRBV2 and TRBJ2-3; 12 nucleotides match TRBD2. The CDR3 is 13 residues long. V was clipped by 9 bases and J by 5 bases; unmatched bases: 3. Germline lookup yields CDR1 SNHLY and CDR2 FYNNEI.